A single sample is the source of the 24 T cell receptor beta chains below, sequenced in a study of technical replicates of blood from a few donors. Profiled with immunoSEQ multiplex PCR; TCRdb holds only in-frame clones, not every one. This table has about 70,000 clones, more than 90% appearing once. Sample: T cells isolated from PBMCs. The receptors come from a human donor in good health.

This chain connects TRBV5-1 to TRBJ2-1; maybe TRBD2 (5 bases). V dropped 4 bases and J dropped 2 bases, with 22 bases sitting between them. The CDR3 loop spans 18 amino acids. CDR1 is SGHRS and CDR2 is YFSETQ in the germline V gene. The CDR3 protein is CASSLKIMGEGAYNEQFF. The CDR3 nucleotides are TGCGCCAGCAGCCTAAAGATCATGGGAGAAGGAGCCTACAATGAGCAGTTCTTC. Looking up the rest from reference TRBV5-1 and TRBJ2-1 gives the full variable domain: KAGVTQTPRYLIKTRGQQVTLSCSPISGHRSVSWYQQTPGQGLQFLFEYFSETQRNKGNFPGRFSGRQFSNSRSEMNVSTLELGDSALYLCASSLKIMGEGAYNEQFFGPGTRLTVL.

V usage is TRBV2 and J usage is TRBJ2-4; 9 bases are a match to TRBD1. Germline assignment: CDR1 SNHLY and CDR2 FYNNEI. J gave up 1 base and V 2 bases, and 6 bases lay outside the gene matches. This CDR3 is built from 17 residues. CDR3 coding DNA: TGTGCCAGCAGTGAACTCACAGGACAGGGGGCCAAAAACATTCAGTACTTC. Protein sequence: CASSELTGQGAKNIQYF.

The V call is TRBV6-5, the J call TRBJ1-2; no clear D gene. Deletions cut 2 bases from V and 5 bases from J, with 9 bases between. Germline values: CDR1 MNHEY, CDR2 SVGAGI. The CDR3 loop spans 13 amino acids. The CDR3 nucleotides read TGTGCCAGCAGTTACGAGGGATTATATGGCTACACCTTC. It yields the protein CASSYEGLYGYTF.

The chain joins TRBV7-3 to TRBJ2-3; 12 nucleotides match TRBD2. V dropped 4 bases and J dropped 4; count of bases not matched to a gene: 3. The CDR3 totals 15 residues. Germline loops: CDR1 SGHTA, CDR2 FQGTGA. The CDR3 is CASSSLAGGSDTQYF. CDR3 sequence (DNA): TGTGCCAGCAGCTCCCTAGCGGGAGGGTCAGATACGCAGTATTTT.

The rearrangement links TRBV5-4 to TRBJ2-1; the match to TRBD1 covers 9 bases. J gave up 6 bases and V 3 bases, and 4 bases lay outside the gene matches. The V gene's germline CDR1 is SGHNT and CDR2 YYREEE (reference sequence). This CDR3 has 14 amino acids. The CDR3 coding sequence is TGTGCCAGCAGCTCACAGGGGGCGATCAATGAGCAGTTCTTC. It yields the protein CASSSQGAINEQFF.

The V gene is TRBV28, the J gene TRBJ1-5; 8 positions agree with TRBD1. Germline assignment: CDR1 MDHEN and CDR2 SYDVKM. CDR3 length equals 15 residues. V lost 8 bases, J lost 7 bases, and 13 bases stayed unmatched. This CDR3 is CASSDDRGVEQPQHF. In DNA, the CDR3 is TGTGCCAGCTCAGACGACAGGGGAGTGGAACAGCCCCAGCATTTT.

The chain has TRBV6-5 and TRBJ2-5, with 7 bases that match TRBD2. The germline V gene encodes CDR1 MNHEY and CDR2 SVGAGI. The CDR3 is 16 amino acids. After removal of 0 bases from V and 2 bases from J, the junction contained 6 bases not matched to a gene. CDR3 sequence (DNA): TGTGCCAGCAGTTACTCGGCCCTGGGGGGGCAAGAGACCCAGTACTTC. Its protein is CASSYSALGGQETQYF.

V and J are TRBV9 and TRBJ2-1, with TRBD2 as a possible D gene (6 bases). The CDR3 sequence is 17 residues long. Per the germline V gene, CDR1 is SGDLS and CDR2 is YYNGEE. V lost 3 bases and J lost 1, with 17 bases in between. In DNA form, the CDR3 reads TGTGCCAGCAGCGGGTCACTAGCTTACGGGTCCTACAATGAGCAGTTCTTC. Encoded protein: CASSGSLAYGSYNEQFF.

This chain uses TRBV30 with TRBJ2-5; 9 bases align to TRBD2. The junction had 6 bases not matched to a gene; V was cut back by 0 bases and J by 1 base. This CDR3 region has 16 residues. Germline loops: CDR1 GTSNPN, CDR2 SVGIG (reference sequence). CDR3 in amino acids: CAWSVLSGRPQETQYF. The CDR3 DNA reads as TGTGCCTGGAGTGTACTTAGCGGGAGACCCCAAGAGACCCAGTACTTC.

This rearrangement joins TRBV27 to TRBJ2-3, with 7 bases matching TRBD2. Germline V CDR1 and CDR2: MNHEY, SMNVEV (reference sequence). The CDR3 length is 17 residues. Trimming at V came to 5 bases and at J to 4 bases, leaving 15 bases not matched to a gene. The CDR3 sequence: CASSPLIAGLRADTQYF. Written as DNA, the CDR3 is TGTGCCAGCAGTCCCCTCATAGCGGGCCTCCGGGCAGATACGCAGTATTTT.

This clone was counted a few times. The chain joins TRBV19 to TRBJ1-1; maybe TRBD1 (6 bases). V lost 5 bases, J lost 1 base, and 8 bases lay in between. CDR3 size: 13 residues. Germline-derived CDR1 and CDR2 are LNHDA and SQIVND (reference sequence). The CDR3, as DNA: TGTGCCAGTAGTCTGGACAGGAACACTGAAGCTTTCTTT. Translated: CASSLDRNTEAFF.

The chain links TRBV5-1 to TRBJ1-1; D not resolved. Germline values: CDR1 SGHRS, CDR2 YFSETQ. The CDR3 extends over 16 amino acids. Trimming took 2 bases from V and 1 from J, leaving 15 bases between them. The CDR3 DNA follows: TGCGCCAGCAGCTTCGTAATAGCGGGGAGGAACACTGAAGCTTTCTTT. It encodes CASSFVIAGRNTEAFF.

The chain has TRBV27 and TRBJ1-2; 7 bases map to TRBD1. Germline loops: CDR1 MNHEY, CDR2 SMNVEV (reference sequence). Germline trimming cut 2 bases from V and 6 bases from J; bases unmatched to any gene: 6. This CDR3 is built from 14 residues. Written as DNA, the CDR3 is TGTGCCAGCAGTTTACTAGGACAGGACGATGGCTACACCTTC. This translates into CASSLLGQDDGYTF.

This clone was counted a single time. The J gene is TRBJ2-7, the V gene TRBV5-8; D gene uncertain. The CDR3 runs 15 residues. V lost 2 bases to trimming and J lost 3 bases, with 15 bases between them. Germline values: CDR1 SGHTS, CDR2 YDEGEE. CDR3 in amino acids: CASSLYVGAVYEQYF. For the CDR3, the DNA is TGTGCCAGCAGCTTATACGTGGGTGCGGTCTACGAGCAGTACTTC.

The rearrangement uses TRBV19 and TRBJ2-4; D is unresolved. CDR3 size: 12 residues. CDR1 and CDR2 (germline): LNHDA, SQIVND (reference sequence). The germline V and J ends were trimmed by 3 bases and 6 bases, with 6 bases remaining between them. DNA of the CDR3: TGTGCCAGTAGTATCTATGGAAACATTCAGTACTTC. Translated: CASSIYGNIQYF.

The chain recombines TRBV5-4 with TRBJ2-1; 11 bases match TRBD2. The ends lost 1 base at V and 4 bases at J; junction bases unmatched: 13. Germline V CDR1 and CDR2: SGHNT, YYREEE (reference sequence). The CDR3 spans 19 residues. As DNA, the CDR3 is TGTGCCAGCAGCTTGCAAACGGGTAGCGGGAGGGCCTCGTACAATGAGCAGTTCTTC. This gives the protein CASSLQTGSGRASYNEQFF. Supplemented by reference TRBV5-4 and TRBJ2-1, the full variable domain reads ETGVTQSPTHLIKTRGQQVTLRCSSQSGHNTVSWYQQALGQGPQFIFQYYREEENGRGNFPPRFSGLQFPNYSSELNVNALELDDSALYLCASSLQTGSGRASYNEQFFGPGTRLTVL.

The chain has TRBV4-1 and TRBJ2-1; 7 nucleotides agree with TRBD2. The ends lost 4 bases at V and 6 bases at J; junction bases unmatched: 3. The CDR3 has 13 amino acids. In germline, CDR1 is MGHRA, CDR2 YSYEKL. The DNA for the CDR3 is TGCGCCAGCAGCCGCGGGGGTACCAATGAGCAGTTCTTC. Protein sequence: CASSRGGTNEQFF.

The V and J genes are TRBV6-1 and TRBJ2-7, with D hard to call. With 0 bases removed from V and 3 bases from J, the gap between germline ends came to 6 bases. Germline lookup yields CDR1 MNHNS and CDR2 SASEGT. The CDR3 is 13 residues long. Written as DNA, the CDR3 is TGTGCCAGCAGTGAAGCAACAAACTACGAGCAGTACTTC. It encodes CASSEATNYEQYF.

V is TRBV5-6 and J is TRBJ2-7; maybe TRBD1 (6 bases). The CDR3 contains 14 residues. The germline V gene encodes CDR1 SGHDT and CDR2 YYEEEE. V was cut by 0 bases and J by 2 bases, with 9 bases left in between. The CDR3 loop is CASSLEGETYEQYF. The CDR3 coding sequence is TGTGCCAGCAGCTTGGAGGGGGAAACCTACGAGCAGTACTTC.

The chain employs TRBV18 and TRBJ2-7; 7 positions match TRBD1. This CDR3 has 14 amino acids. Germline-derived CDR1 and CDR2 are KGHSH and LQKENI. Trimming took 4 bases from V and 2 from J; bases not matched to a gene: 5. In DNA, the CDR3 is TGTGCCAGCTCACGGCCGGGACAGCCCTACGAGCAGTACTTC. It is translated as CASSRPGQPYEQYF.

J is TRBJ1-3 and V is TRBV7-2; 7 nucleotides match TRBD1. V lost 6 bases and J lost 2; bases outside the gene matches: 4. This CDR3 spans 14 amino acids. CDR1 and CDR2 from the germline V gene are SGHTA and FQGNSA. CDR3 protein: CASSFGQAGNTIYF. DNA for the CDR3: TGTGCCAGCAGTTTTGGACAGGCTGGAAACACCATATATTTT.

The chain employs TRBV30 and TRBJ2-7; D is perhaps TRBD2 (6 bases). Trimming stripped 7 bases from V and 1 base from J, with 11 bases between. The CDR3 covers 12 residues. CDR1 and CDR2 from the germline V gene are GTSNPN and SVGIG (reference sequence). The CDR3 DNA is TGTGCCTTGGGGCTAGCGTCCTACGAGCAGTACTTC. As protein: CALGLASYEQYF.

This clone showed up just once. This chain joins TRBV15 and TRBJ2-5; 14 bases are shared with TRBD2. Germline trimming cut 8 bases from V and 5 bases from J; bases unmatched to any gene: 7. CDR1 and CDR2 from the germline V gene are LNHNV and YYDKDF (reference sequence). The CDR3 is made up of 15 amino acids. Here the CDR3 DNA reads TGTGCCACCTGTCCCGGACTAGCGGGAGGTGAGACCCAGTACTTC. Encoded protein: CATCPGLAGGETQYF. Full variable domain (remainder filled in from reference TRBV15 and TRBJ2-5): DAMVIQNPRYQVTQFGKPVTLSCSQTLNHNVMYWYQQKSSQAPKLLFHYYDKDFNNEADTPDNFQSRRPNTSFCFLDIRSPGLGDTAMYLCATCPGLAGGETQYFGPGTRLLVL.

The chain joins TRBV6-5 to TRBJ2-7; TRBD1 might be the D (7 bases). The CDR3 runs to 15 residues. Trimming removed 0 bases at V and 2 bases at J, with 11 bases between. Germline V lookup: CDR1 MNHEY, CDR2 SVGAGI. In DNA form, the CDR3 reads TGTGCCAGCAGTTACTCGCAGGGGGGAGCCTACGAGCAGTACTTC. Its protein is CASSYSQGGAYEQYF.